The present TCR beta chain was sequenced within a study of shared clonotypes between healthy human individuals. V gave up 0 bases and J gave up 4 bases, with 5 bases separating them. The germline V gene encodes CDR1 SGDLS and CDR2 YYNGEE. This CDR3 spans 13 amino acids. Naive CD45RA+ and memory CD45RA-negative subsets were split from CD4+ cells. Of note for this clone: Other nucleotide sequences in the sample specify the same CDR3.

Repertoires were generated with immunoSEQ multiplex PCR, while TCRdb's copy carries only in-frame clones and drops some. Of 1.6 million or so clones in the sample, roughly 98.5% were seen once. The chain employs TRBV9 and TRBJ1-5; D ambiguous. The TCR originated in a man aged 30 to 45 in good health. Input material: naive CD4+ T cells sorted from blood. Subset given: CD45RA+ positively selected. The CDR3 region is CASSVGQNQPQHF. CDR3 coding DNA: TGTGCCAGCAGCGTAGGACAAAATCAGCCCCAGCATTTT.